The entry below describes one TCR beta chain. This clonotype appeared a few times. What antigen it recognizes has not been identified. No much larger clone exists at a distance of one base, and base qualities are not known. Compared with germline, V lacks 6 bases and J lacks 8 bases; bases without a gene match: 11. From the cysteine up to the phenylalanine, the CDR3 has a length of 13 residues. Only the CDR3 region is kept as DNA, spanning 39 bases read in frame from base 1. CDR1 SQVTM and CDR2 ANQGSEA were looked up in the germline V gene. Library preparation was by 5' RACE. The second PCR ran for about 6 to 12 cycles and used a J-beta primer mix along with a sample-barcoded 5' primer. Each TCR beta cDNA molecule received a unique molecular identifier from a template-switch 5' adaptor carrying 12 random nucleotides. Each sample yielded at least 2.5 million CDR3-containing paired-end reads. The Mint cDNA synthesis kit, primed by a TRBC-specific oligonucleotide, was used to synthesize first-strand cDNA from all RNA. After uracil-DNA glycosylase treatment, a first 18-cycle PCR used universal primers M1SS and BC2_uni_R on all cDNA. In the source study's methods: Normalization of each sample was performed by random selection of 1 million high-quality reads, each carrying a distinct molecular identifier. Instead of being binned into consensus sequences, reads with shared molecular identifiers were discarded. MiTCR, with a Q25 quality threshold and the strictest error-elimination algorithm, was used for CDR3 identification, clonotype clustering and error correction. Lower-bound total TCR beta diversity was estimated with a nonparametric unseen species model using Euler transformation. TCRdb reprocessed the public reads (quality trimming at Q25 with fastp, clone calling with MiXCR) and kept in-frame beta chains. Rows merge per CDR3 protein into single entries with the most common DNA and genes. The V and J calls come from TCRdb's annotation, not from the publication. This sample is represented by over 1,500,000 distinct CDR3 sequences; about two fifths of them were singletons. Approximately 22% of the sample belongs to the ten largest clones.

The data belong to a study of blood T cells in healthy people across ages (dated by TCRdb to the mid-2010s). Describing the broader study: In model experiments, roughly one uniquely barcoded TCR beta cDNA molecule per two T cells was captured by template switching. Using deep sequencing normalized with unique cDNA molecular identifiers, the study measured how TCR beta repertoire diversity changes with age. To avoid experimental bias, donors of different ages were randomly spread across the sequencing lanes. The study analyzed two additional independent replicas of 1 million unique cDNA reads from the same blood draw for two donors, one aged 18 to 29 and one aged 80 or older. Donors were grouped into four age groups: young (average roughly 17 years), middle-aged (about 40), aged (approximately 58) and long-lived (just over 80). Points the paper makes about the study in general: Observed TCR beta diversity per million T cells fell roughly linearly with age, and a significant reduction was already apparent by age around 40. Estimates of total diversity based on one million sequenced T cells were considered lower bounds and underestimates. The long-lived group showed more naive CD4+ T cells, fewer expanded clones and increased TCR diversity than the aged group, suggesting age selection. Observed TCR beta diversity correlated strongly with the percentage of naive T cells measured by flow cytometry. Donor CMV infection status was unknown, potentially confounding age-related changes in expanded clonotypes. Since profiling was done on bulk unsorted PBMCs, naive and antigen-experienced compartments could not be conclusively compared.

The donors were 40 or so Caucasian individuals from Russia, aged roughly 6 to 100 years, who were systemically healthy. About 9.6 milliliters of peripheral blood were collected from each donor into EDTA-treated Vacutainer tubes. Ficoll-Paque density-gradient centrifugation was used to isolate PBMCs, with at least 7 million obtained per sample. Total RNA, at least 5 micrograms per sample, was extracted from PBMCs with Trizol reagent. The percentages of naive CD45RAhigh/CD27high T cells were determined by flow cytometry on a PBMC aliquot from every donor. The V and J genes are TRBV29-1 and TRBJ1-2; TRBD1 matches 8 bases in the middle. Sequenced input: blood. The receptor was isolated from a human donor in good health. CDR3 sequence: CSVIRQGTSGYTF. The base sequence is TGCAGCGTCATACGACAGGGGACGAGCGGCTACACCTTC.